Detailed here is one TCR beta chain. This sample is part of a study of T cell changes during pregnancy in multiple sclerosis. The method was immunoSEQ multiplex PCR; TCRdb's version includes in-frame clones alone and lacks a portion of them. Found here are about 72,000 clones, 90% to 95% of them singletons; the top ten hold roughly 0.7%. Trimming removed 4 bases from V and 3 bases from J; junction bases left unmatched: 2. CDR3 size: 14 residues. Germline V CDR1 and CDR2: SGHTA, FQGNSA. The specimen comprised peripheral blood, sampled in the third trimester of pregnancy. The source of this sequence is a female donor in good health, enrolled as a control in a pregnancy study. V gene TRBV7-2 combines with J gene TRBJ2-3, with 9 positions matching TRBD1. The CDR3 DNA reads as TGTGCCAGCAGCTACGGACAGGGGACAGATACGCAGTATTTT. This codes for CASSYGQGTDTQYF.